Included here is one T cell receptor (beta chain) sequence, with context. The antigen is not known. This sample stems from a study of regulatory T cells in long-lasting Graves disease. The time point here: newly diagnosed GD, antithyroid drugs for less than 3 months. RNA from PBMCs was the source of the TCR library. Study-wide points: More public clonotypes were shared by persistent patients (about 2,700) than by new patients (roughly 930).

Relying on iRepertoire HTBI primers and Arm-PCR of CDR3 regions, the team built TCR beta libraries. In TCRdb, the multiplex PCR reads were re-called with MiXCR into one record per CDR3 protein. The data show 560,000 or so distinct CDR3 sequences, 15% to 20% seen once. CDR1 and CDR2 (germline): SGHTA, FQGNSA. V lost 5 bases and J lost 9; bases outside the gene matches: 10. This CDR3 is 16 amino acids long. The same specimen was also included in a second study, on T cells in Graves' hyperthyroidism and ophthalmopathy. That investigation notes: Blood also held most thyroid clonotypes expanded beyond 0.001. In the analysis, a 13 V-J model separated ophthalmopathy from stable hyperthyroidism.

The genes are TRBV7-2 and TRBJ2-7; 16 positions match TRBD2. Specimen: peripheral blood mononuclear cells (PBMCs), collected at new diagnosis, from a patient treated with antithyroid drugs. The sequence came from a man between 18 and 35 years old with Graves disease. The CDR3 nucleotides are TGTGCCAGCAGCCCGGGGACTAGCGGGAGGGCCGCAGGGCAGTACTTC. It specifies CASSPGTSGRAAGQYF.